This TCR beta chain was observed in a study of a mutant IDH1 vaccine in newly diagnosed glioma. Study-wide context: Standard pretreatment was either radiotherapy, temozolomide, or, for most, radiochemotherapy with temozolomide.

Comment on this clone: Its antigen remains unknown.

Assay used: immunoSEQ multiplex PCR; TCRdb lists only in-frame clones, some missing. Of roughly 34,000 clones listed, about 80% are singletons. Study-wide results and limits: Vaccine-induced responses were seen in approximately 92% of patients, spanning several MHC alleles. Pseudoprogression seemingly bore no relation to changes in top peripheral T cell clonotypes.

From germline, CDR1 is SSHAT and CDR2 FNYEAQ (reference sequence). V dropped 3 bases and J dropped 4 bases, with 15 bases sitting between them. This CDR3 is 15 amino acids long. Time point defined: week 47, end of study. In the vaccine, a single dose held 300 ug of the mutant IDH1 20-mer peptide, along with topical imiquimod. Each of the donors came in with new WHO grade 3 or 4 astrocytomas that were IDH1-mutant and ATRX-lost. The receptor was isolated from a man younger than 40 with glioma. Sample: PBMCs, taken from a glioma patient whose treatment included an IDH1 peptide vaccine. This chain connects TRBV7-7 to TRBJ2-5, with TRBD2 as a possible D gene (6 bases). The CDR3, as DNA: TGTGCCAGCAGCTTGGAGGGAATGGAGTCAGAGACCCAGTACTTC. It encodes CASSLEGMESETQYF.